This is a list of T cell receptor beta chains from one sample in a study of sequential checkpoint blockade in melanoma. The protocol was immunoSEQ multiplex PCR, while the TCRdb copy is restricted to in-frame clones and leaves out a portion. The table lists 3,500 or so clones, roughly three fifths of them singletons. The starting material was CD8+ T cells sorted from blood (inferred from file names), obtained from a patient given nivolumab and ipilimumab in sequence. These TCRs come from a human donor with melanoma. CDR3s leave out the opening cysteine and the closing phenylalanine or tryptophan.

J	V	CDR3
TRBJ2-1	TRBV9	ASSVGGRDEQF
TRBJ2-1	TRBV9	ASARDAYNEQF
TRBJ2-3	TRBV2	ASSQKGSTDTQY
TRBJ2-2	TRBV14	ASSQETGPLAGVIGGELF
TRBJ1-5	TRBV27	ASSFHGGGNQPQH
TRBJ2-3	TRBV19	ASSTQTSPDTQY
TRBJ2-3	TRBV5-6	ASSLGQSDTQY
TRBJ2-3	TRBV4-1	ASAGTGEDTQY
TRBJ2-7	TRBV6-5	ASSYTTGSEQY
TRBJ2-7	TRBV4-1	ASSQASGASYEQY